The present TCR beta chain was sequenced within a study of radiotherapy plus CTLA-4 blockade in lung cancer. Study as a whole: Across the patients, objective responses occurred in under 20%, and disease control in roughly 33%. Study-wide findings and caveats: Subsequent to radiotherapy plus ipilimumab, tumor-derived TCR clones underwent expansion in blood. Dynamics of early blood T cell clones, together with interferon-beta, were reportedly the best predictors of response.

This clone was picked up a small number of times. What it binds is not known. V was cut by 3 bases and J by 4 bases, with 15 bases left in between. This CDR3 has 15 residues. CDR1 and CDR2 from the germline V gene are MDHEN and SYDVKM. The table came from immunoSEQ multiplex PCR; TCRdb's copy has only in-frame clones and leaves some out. Among 35,000 to 45,000 clones, roughly three quarters were seen once, and the ten largest hold about 2.6%. Receiving focal radiation plus CTLA-4 blockade with ipilimumab were patients who had chemo-refractory metastatic non-small-cell lung cancer. This sample comprised peripheral blood, obtained from a patient treated with radiotherapy plus ipilimumab. The chain recombines TRBV28 with TRBJ1-2; a weak D match, TRBD1 (5 bases). The clonotype comes from a human donor with non-small cell lung cancer whose response to radiotherapy plus ipilimumab could not be evaluated. This chain's CDR3 is CASSFQGVSPYGYTF. In nucleotides, the CDR3 is TGTGCCAGCAGTTTCCAGGGCGTCTCCCCCTATGGCTACACCTTC.